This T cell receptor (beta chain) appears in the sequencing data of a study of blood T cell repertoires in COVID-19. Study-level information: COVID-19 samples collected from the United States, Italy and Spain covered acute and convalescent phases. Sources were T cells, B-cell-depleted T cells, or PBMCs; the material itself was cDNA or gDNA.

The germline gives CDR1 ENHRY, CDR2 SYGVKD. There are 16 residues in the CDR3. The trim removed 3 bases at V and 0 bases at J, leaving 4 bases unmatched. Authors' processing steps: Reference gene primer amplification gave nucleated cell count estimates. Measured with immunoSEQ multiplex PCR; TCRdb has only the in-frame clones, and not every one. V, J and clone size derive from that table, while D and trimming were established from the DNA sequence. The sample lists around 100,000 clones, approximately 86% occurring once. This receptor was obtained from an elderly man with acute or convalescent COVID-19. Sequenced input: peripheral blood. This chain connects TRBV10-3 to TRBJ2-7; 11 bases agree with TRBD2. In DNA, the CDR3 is TGTGCCATCAGTGAATGGCTAGCGGGAGGCTCCTACGAGCAGTACTTC. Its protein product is CAISEWLAGGSYEQYF.